This entry describes one T cell receptor (beta chain). Its specificity is not known. The sample has other DNA sequences that encode this CDR3 too. These data belong to a study of cytomegalovirus exposure and HLA in healthy donors. Findings of the study overall: Under 20,000 TCR beta sequences were associated with HLA alleles at 0.05 false discovery rate in a later analysis.

The PCR employed 60 Vbeta primers together with 13 Jbeta primers. Here immunoSEQ multiplex PCR was the method, and the copy in TCRdb shows in-frame clones only, minus some. This sample carries 100,000 to 120,000 clones, approximately 81% of them seen once, and the ten largest clones take around 1.3%. CDR1 is SGHTA and CDR2 is FQGNSA in the germline V gene. With 0 bases removed from V and 2 bases from J, the gap between germline ends came to 5 bases. The CDR3 length is 13 residues. The chain is built from TRBV7-2 and TRBJ2-7, with D hard to call. Material for sequencing was PBMCs. This TCR came from a young man in good health and CMV-seronegative. The CDR3 DNA reads as TGTGCCAGCAGCTTAGCCAGTGCCTACGAGCAGTACTTC. Protein product: CASSLASAYEQYF.